This T cell receptor beta chain was retrieved from a study of cytomegalovirus exposure and HLA in healthy donors. Germline trimming cut 4 bases from V and 5 bases from J; bases unmatched to any gene: 8. Germline CDR1 reads SGHTA; CDR2 reads FQGNSA. The CDR3 has 16 residues. It was with 60 Vbeta and 13 Jbeta primers that the PCR ran. Generated by immunoSEQ multiplex PCR, the TCRdb table keeps only in-frame clones and is missing some. The sample includes nearly 200,000 clones, 87% of them seen just once. The TCR originated in a man aged 30 to 39 in good health and CMV-seronegative. V usage is TRBV7-2 and J usage is TRBJ1-5; the match to TRBD1 covers 10 bases. Sequencing was performed on PBMCs. CDR3 sequence reads: CASSSGTGEGYQPQHF. CDR3 coding DNA: TGTGCCAGCAGCTCCGGGACAGGGGAGGGCTATCAGCCCCAGCATTTT.